Shown below are 22 T cell receptor beta chains from a single sample sequenced in a study of cytomegalovirus exposure and HLA in healthy donors. Use of 60 Vbeta and 13 Jbeta primers characterized the PCR. Data came from immunoSEQ multiplex PCR; TCRdb stores just in-frame clones and leaves some out. This table has around 80,000 clones, 70% to 85% appearing once. Input material: PBMCs. Every receptor here comes from a man between 35 and 55 years old in good health and CMV-seropositive.

V is TRBV29-1 and J is TRBJ1-3; no reliable D call. Trimming cost V 6 bases and J 3 bases, with 12 bases left between them. Germline V lookup: CDR1 SQVTM, CDR2 ANQGSEA. CDR3 length: 13 residues. In DNA form, the CDR3 reads TGCAGCGTGGAGCCCGAAAATGGAAACACCATATATTTT. This encodes CSVEPENGNTIYF.

A few counts support this clone. The chain uses TRBV6-1 and TRBJ1-2; D may be TRBD1 (5 bases). V shed 3 bases and J shed 8 bases, with 13 bases lying between them. This CDR3 comprises 13 residues. Germline CDR1 is MNHNS and CDR2 is SASEGT. The CDR3 nucleotides are TGTGCCAGCAGTGAGAAGTCGCGGGGGGGCTACACCTTC. Its translation: CASSEKSRGGYTF.

The chain uses TRBV18 and TRBJ2-7, with 10 bases matching TRBD1. Germline CDR1 and CDR2: KGHSH and LQKENI. The CDR3 is 16 amino acids. V shed 0 bases, J shed 3 bases, and the junction held 5 bases outside the gene matches. CDR3 region: CASSPPWTGGIYEQYF. The CDR3 DNA sequence: TGTGCCAGCTCACCACCCTGGACAGGGGGAATCTACGAGCAGTACTTC.

This chain connects TRBV19 to TRBJ2-1; 10 bases align to TRBD2. The CDR3 sequence is 13 residues long. V dropped 3 bases and J dropped 10; count of bases not matched to a gene: 3. Germline CDR1 LNHDA, CDR2 SQIVND (reference sequence). The CDR3 nucleotides are TGTGCCAGTAGTATGTCTAGCGGGGGAGAGCAGTTCTTC. It is translated as CASSMSSGGEQFF.

The chain's CDR3 is CASSLGTSRDNEQFF. In DNA form, the CDR3 reads TGCGCCAGCAGCTTAGGGACTAGCAGAGACAATGAGCAGTTCTTC. V is TRBV5-1 and J is TRBJ2-1; 9 nucleotides match TRBD2. The CDR3 extends over 15 amino acids. Germline values: CDR1 SGHRS, CDR2 YFSETQ. After removal of 2 bases from V and 5 bases from J, the junction contained 5 bases not matched to a gene.

The chain carries TRBV27 and TRBJ1-5; weak D call: TRBD1 (6 bases). Germline assignment: CDR1 MNHEY and CDR2 SMNVEV (reference sequence). This CDR3 comprises 15 residues. Trimming took 6 bases from V and 4 from J, leaving 16 bases between them. CDR3 bases: TGTGCCAGCAGAGATCTCCGGACAGAGAATCAGCCCCAGCATTTT. This sequence encodes CASRDLRTENQPQHF.

The chain joins TRBV19 to TRBJ2-1; TRBD2 agrees at 8 bases. The CDR3 length is 16 residues. Germline V CDR1 and CDR2: LNHDA, SQIVND (reference sequence). The junction had 11 bases not matched to a gene; V was cut back by 5 bases and J by 5 bases. Here the CDR3 DNA reads TGTGCCAGTAGTCGTGATACGGGACTAGGGAACAATGAGCAGTTCTTC. This gives the protein CASSRDTGLGNNEQFF.

The V gene is TRBV30, the J gene TRBJ2-3; 10 bases match TRBD1. Germline CDR1 and CDR2: GTSNPN and SVGIG (reference sequence). This CDR3 contains 15 residues. After removal of 5 bases from V and 3 bases from J, the junction contained 8 bases not matched to a gene. Here the CDR3 reads CAWGGQGEETDTQYF. As DNA, the CDR3 is TGTGCCTGGGGCGGACAGGGGGAAGAAACAGATACGCAGTATTTT.

The sample holds one count of this clone. The chain joins TRBV19 to TRBJ1-1; the match to TRBD1 covers 8 bases. Germline assignment: CDR1 LNHDA and CDR2 SQIVND (reference sequence). With V trimmed by 10 bases and J by 6 bases, 7 bases remained unmatched. The CDR3 is 12 residues long. The CDR3 loop reads CATGQGVAEAFF. The CDR3 bases are TGTGCCACCGGACAGGGTGTGGCTGAAGCTTTCTTT.

This clone was observed at least ten times. V and J are TRBV6-5 and TRBJ2-1; the match to TRBD2 covers 11 bases. Germline-derived CDR1 and CDR2 are MNHEY and SVGAGI. The CDR3 is made up of 14 amino acids. Unmatched junction bases numbered 6, after V lost 6 bases and J lost 8 bases. The CDR3 nucleotides read TGTGCCAGCAGGATAGCGGGAGGGCCTGATGAGCAGTTCTTC. Protein: CASRIAGGPDEQFF.

CDR3 nucleotide sequence: TGCGCCAGCAGCTTGGACAGGGGAATGAACACTGAAGCTTTCTTT. Its protein is CASSLDRGMNTEAFF. The chain combines TRBV5-1 with TRBJ1-1; TRBD1 agrees at 7 bases. The CDR3 is 15 residues long. The trim removed 0 bases at V and 0 bases at J, leaving 2 bases unmatched. Germline V gene lookup returns CDR1 SGHRS and CDR2 YFSETQ.

The chain recombines TRBV15 with TRBJ2-7, with a possible D match to TRBD2 (6 bases). From germline, CDR1 is LNHNV and CDR2 YYDKDF (reference sequence). The CDR3 covers 14 residues. Trimming shortened V by 0 bases and J by 3 bases, and 9 bases separated the two germline ends. As DNA, the CDR3 is TGTGCCACCAGCAGAGATGCGGGGCTCTACGAGCAGTACTTC. This gives the protein CATSRDAGLYEQYF.

The rearrangement uses TRBV30 and TRBJ1-5, with TRBD1 as a possible D gene (5 bases). This CDR3 has 15 amino acids. Germline CDR1 and CDR2: GTSNPN and SVGIG (reference sequence). The V and J ends lost 0 bases and 2 bases respectively, with 11 bases between them. CDR3 loop: CAWSVPAGRNQPQHF. The CDR3 coding sequence is TGTGCCTGGAGTGTACCAGCAGGGCGCAATCAGCCCCAGCATTTT.

This clone showed up just once. The chain uses TRBV30 and TRBJ2-5; TRBD1 matches 10 bases. The germline V gene encodes CDR1 GTSNPN and CDR2 SVGIG (reference sequence). The CDR3 is 18 amino acids. The V and J ends lost 2 bases and 5 bases, in that order; junction bases with no gene match: 17. As DNA, the CDR3 is TGTGCCTGGAGTCCCCGACTTACCGGGACAGGGGAACGGGAGACCCAGTACTTC. Amino acid sequence: CAWSPRLTGTGERETQYF. The variable domain in full, with the rest retrieved from reference TRBV30 and TRBJ2-5, is SQTIHQWPATLVQPVGSPLSLECTVEGTSNPNLYWYRQAAGRGLQLLFYSVGIGQISSEVPQNLSASRPQDRQFILSSKKLLLSDSGFYLCAWSPRLTGTGERETQYFGPGTRLLVL.

The chain combines TRBV27 with TRBJ2-7, with a weak D call TRBD1 (7 bases). The CDR3 has 14 amino acids. Germline V gene data show CDR1 as MNHEY and CDR2 as SMNVEV (reference sequence). Between the trimmed V and J ends, which lost 5 bases and 1 base, there was a span of 12 bases. The chain's CDR3 is CASSPSGGSYEQYF. The CDR3 DNA is TGTGCCAGCAGTCCATCAGGGGGGTCCTACGAGCAGTACTTC.

This clone has a handful of counts. This rearrangement joins TRBV15 to TRBJ1-2; 10 bases map to TRBD1. This CDR3 is 14 amino acids long. Unmatched junction bases numbered 2, after V lost 1 base and J lost 6 bases. CDR1 and CDR2 from the germline V gene are LNHNV and YYDKDF (reference sequence). For the CDR3, the DNA is TGTGCCACCAGCAGAGGACAGGGGGCGCATGGCTACACCTTC. Translation gives CATSRGQGAHGYTF. Combining the CDR3 with reference TRBV15 and TRBJ1-2 gives the whole variable domain DAMVIQNPRYQVTQFGKPVTLSCSQTLNHNVMYWYQQKSSQAPKLLFHYYDKDFNNEADTPDNFQSRRPNTSFCFLDIRSPGLGDTAMYLCATSRGQGAHGYTFGSGTRLTVV.

This clone was picked up one time. This rearrangement joins TRBV7-2 to TRBJ2-7; D gene uncertain. V gave up 5 bases and J gave up 5 bases, with 10 bases separating them. From germline, CDR1 is SGHTA and CDR2 FQGNSA. The CDR3 extends over 12 amino acids. CDR3 in amino acids: CASSLGANEQYF. DNA of the CDR3: TGTGCCAGCAGCCTAGGAGCCAACGAGCAGTACTTC.

This clone was observed a handful of times. The V call is TRBV28, the J call TRBJ1-5, with D possibly being TRBD1 (5 bases). Per germline, CDR1 MDHEN and CDR2 SYDVKM. The CDR3 has 13 amino acids. Trimming stripped 8 bases from V and 1 base from J, with 9 bases between. The CDR3 DNA reads as TGTGCCAGCCAGGGTGGGAGCAATCAGCCCCAGCATTTT. Protein sequence: CASQGGSNQPQHF.

This clone appeared a few times. Relative to the germline gene, one junction end is altered; a read error may explain this. Other nucleotide sequences from this sample produce the same CDR3. The V and J genes are TRBV4-1 and TRBJ2-7; the D gene is possibly TRBD1 (6 bases). Per germline, CDR1 MGHRA and CDR2 YSYEKL. The CDR3 has 16 residues. The CDR3 loop is CASSAAGTRYSYEQYF. The CDR3 DNA follows: TGTGCCAGCAGCGCCGCCGGGACACGGTACTCCTACGAGCAGTACTTC.

This chain joins TRBV11-3 and TRBJ1-1; 7 bases are a match to TRBD1. Germline V gives CDR1 SGHNT, CDR2 YENEEA. This CDR3 contains 15 residues. The J segment lost 5 bases and the V segment lost 4 bases, leaving 10 bases of the junction unmatched. CDR3 sequence: CASSSYSTGNTEAFF. The DNA of the CDR3 is TGTGCCAGCAGCTCCTACTCGACAGGGAATACTGAAGCTTTCTTT.

The chain is built from TRBV6-1 and TRBJ2-1; TRBD2 might be the D (7 bases). Germline CDR1 is MNHNS and CDR2 is SASEGT. The CDR3 covers 12 residues. Trimming took off 6 bases at V and 8 bases at J, with 11 bases between the two ends. CDR3 nucleotides: TGTGCCAGCAGGAGGGGGGGCCATGAGCAGTTCTTC. It codes for CASRRGGHEQFF.

The chain carries TRBV7-9 and TRBJ1-4; 7 bases align to TRBD1. With V trimmed by 4 bases and J by 1 base, 3 bases remained unmatched. This CDR3 spans 15 amino acids. Germline loops: CDR1 SEHNR, CDR2 FQNEAQ (reference sequence). This chain's CDR3 is CASSSRQGTNEKLFF. The CDR3 DNA reads as TGTGCCAGCAGCTCCCGACAGGGAACTAATGAAAAACTGTTTTTT.